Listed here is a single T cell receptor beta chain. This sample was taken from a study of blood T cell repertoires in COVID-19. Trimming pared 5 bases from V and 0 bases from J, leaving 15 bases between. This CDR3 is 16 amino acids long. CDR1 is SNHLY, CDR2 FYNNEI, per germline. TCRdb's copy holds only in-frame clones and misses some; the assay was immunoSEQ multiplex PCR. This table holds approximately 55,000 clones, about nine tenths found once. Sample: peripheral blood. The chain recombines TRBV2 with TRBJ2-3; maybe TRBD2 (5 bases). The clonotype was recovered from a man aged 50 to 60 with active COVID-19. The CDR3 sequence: CASSPNSGGSTDTQYF. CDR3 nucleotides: TGTGCCAGCAGTCCGAATTCGGGCGGGAGCACAGATACGCAGTATTTT.